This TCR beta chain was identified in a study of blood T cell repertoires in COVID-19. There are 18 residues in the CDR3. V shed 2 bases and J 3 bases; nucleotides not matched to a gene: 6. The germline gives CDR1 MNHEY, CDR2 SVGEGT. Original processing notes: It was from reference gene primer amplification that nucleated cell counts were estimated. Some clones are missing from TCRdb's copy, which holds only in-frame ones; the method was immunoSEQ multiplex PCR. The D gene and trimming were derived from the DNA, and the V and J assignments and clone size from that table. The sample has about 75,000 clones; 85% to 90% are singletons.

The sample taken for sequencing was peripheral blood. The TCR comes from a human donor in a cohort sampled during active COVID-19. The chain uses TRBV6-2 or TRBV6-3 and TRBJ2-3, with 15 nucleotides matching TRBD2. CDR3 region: CASSYAGLAGGPTDTQYF. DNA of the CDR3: TGTGCCAGCAGTTACGCGGGACTAGCGGGGGGTCCTACAGATACGCAGTATTTT.